This TCR beta chain was captured in a study of blood T cell repertoires in COVID-19. About the study: COVID-19 samples, acute and convalescent, were from the United States, Italy and Spain. PBMCs, B-cell-depleted T cells, or T cells provided the cDNA or gDNA that made up the material.

V was clipped by 3 bases and J by 4 bases; unmatched bases: 9. The germline V gene encodes CDR1 SGHRS and CDR2 YFSETQ. The CDR3 totals 16 residues. As handled by the study authors: Estimation of nucleated cell counts relied on the amplification of reference gene primers. Profiled with immunoSEQ multiplex PCR; TCRdb holds only in-frame clones, not every one. Clone size and V and J calls were adopted from that table, with D and trimming inferred from the DNA. The sample yields about 100,000 clones, 84% seen once. The receptor was derived from a man in his 70s with active or convalescent COVID-19. The sample comprised peripheral blood. J is TRBJ1-2 and V is TRBV5-1, with TRBD1 matching over 10 bases. The CDR3 coding sequence is TGCGCCAGCAGCTCGATTCCGGGACAGGGGATCTATGGCTACACCTTC. Translation: CASSSIPGQGIYGYTF. The full variable domain, completed using reference TRBV5-1 and TRBJ1-2, is KAGVTQTPRYLIKTRGQQVTLSCSPISGHRSVSWYQQTPGQGLQFLFEYFSETQRNKGNFPGRFSGRQFSNSRSEMNVSTLELGDSALYLCASSSIPGQGIYGYTFGSGTRLTVV.